Listed below are T cell receptor beta chains from one sample, sequenced in a study of T cell responses to AZD1222 COVID-19 vaccine. Clones were read by immunoSEQ multiplex PCR, and TCRdb kept only the in-frame ones, dropping some. The sample has 90,000 to 150,000 clones, less than 90% seen once. Sequenced here: peripheral blood, sampled on day 0 of AZD1222 vaccination. These TCRs come from an adult in good health. CDR3s include the opening cysteine and the closing phenylalanine or tryptophan. D genes are given only for firm matches. Size is stated for part of the rows, as once, few or many counts, or as a class when the clone is expanded.

V gene: TRBV28
clone size: few
D gene: .
J gene: TRBJ1-6
CDR3 DNA: TGTGCCAGCAGTTTCGGGAATTCACCCCTCCACTTT
CDR3 protein: CASSFGNSPLHF

V gene: TRBV6-1
clone size: .
D gene: .
J gene: TRBJ1-4
CDR3 DNA: TGTGCCAGCAGTGACCCAGGGAGGGTTGAAAAACTGTTTTTT
CDR3 protein: CASSDPGRVEKLFF

V gene: TRBV9
clone size: .
D gene: .
J gene: TRBJ2-3
CDR3 DNA: TGTGCCAGCAGCGGGGGGCCAGCCCGGACAGATACGCAGTATTTT
CDR3 protein: CASSGGPARTDTQYF

V gene: TRBV28
clone size: .
D gene: .
J gene: TRBJ2-7
CDR3 DNA: TGTGCCAGCAGGGGGCGTCTGAGCTCCTACGAGCAGTACTTC
CDR3 protein: CASRGRLSSYEQYF

V gene: TRBV28
clone size: .
D gene: .
J gene: TRBJ2-7
CDR3 DNA: TGTGCCAGCACCTGGGGGGGGGCGAGGGAGCAGTACTTC
CDR3 protein: CASTWGGAREQYF

V gene: TRBV2
clone size: .
D gene: TRBD2
J gene: TRBJ2-1
CDR3 DNA: TGTGCCAGCAGGGCGGGACTAGCGGGAGTTAATGAGCAGTTCTTC
CDR3 protein: CASRAGLAGVNEQFF

V gene: TRBV19
clone size: .
D gene: TRBD1
J gene: TRBJ2-7
CDR3 DNA: TGTGCCAGTAGTACCCGGGACAGGGCTTACGAGCAGTACTTC
CDR3 protein: CASSTRDRAYEQYF

V gene: TRBV5-1
clone size: .
D gene: .
J gene: TRBJ2-5
CDR3 DNA: TGCGCCAGCAGCGGCGGGGAGACCCAGTACTTC
CDR3 protein: CASSGGETQYF

V gene: TRBV18
clone size: .
D gene: .
J gene: TRBJ1-6
CDR3 DNA: TGTGCCAGCTCACCTCAGGGGCAGGGCGGATCACCCCTCCACTTT
CDR3 protein: CASSPQGQGGSPLHF

V gene: TRBV28
clone size: few
D gene: .
J gene: TRBJ1-3
CDR3 DNA: TGTGCCAGCAGTATCGGACAGTTTGGAAACACCATATATTTT
CDR3 protein: CASSIGQFGNTIYF

V gene: TRBV2
clone size: .
D gene: .
J gene: TRBJ2-5
CDR3 DNA: TGTGCCAGCAGTGAAGGGCGGAGAGAGACCCAGTACTTC
CDR3 protein: CASSEGRRETQYF

V gene: TRBV5-1
clone size: .
D gene: .
J gene: TRBJ2-1
CDR3 DNA: TGCGCCAGCAGCTTGGGAACAGGGTACAATGAGCAGTTCTTC
CDR3 protein: CASSLGTGYNEQFF

V gene: TRBV9
clone size: .
D gene: .
J gene: TRBJ1-2
CDR3 DNA: TGTGCCAGCAGCGTAGGGGGTGCTAACTATGGCTACACCTTC
CDR3 protein: CASSVGGANYGYTF

V gene: TRBV30
clone size: .
D gene: .
J gene: TRBJ2-7
CDR3 DNA: TGTGCCTGGAGCCCATCCTCCTACGAGCAGTACTTC
CDR3 protein: CAWSPSSYEQYF

V gene: TRBV19
clone size: once
D gene: .
J gene: TRBJ1-1
CDR3 DNA: TGTGCCACCACACGCCGGCCAGATGGGAACACTGAAGCTTTCTTT
CDR3 protein: CATTRRPDGNTEAFF

V gene: TRBV3-1/TRBV3-2
clone size: .
D gene: TRBD1
J gene: TRBJ1-1
CDR3 DNA: TGTGCCAGCAGCCTGAGATTGGGACAGCGGGGCACTGAAGCTTTCTTT
CDR3 protein: CASSLRLGQRGTEAFF

V gene: TRBV5-1
clone size: once
D gene: .
J gene: TRBJ2-3
CDR3 DNA: TGCGCCAGCAACCGGGGCGCCCGCACAGATACGCAGTATTTT
CDR3 protein: CASNRGARTDTQYF

V gene: TRBV2
clone size: .
D gene: .
J gene: TRBJ1-3
CDR3 DNA: TGTGCCAGCCTGGGTCTCGGCCGATCAGGAAACACCATATATTTT
CDR3 protein: CASLGLGRSGNTIYF

V gene: TRBV28
clone size: .
D gene: .
J gene: TRBJ2-2
CDR3 DNA: TGTGCCAGCAGCTCCGGGTCAACTACCGGGGAGCTGTTTTTT
CDR3 protein: CASSSGSTTGELFF

V gene: TRBV6-5
clone size: .
D gene: TRBD2
J gene: TRBJ2-2
CDR3 DNA: TGTGCCAGCAGTCCGGCGGGGGGCACCGGGGAGCTGTTTTTT
CDR3 protein: CASSPAGGTGELFF

V gene: TRBV20-1
clone size: .
D gene: .
J gene: TRBJ2-3
CDR3 DNA: TGCAGTGCTAGTACGCTCGGCACAGATACGCAGTATTTT
CDR3 protein: CSASTLGTDTQYF

V gene: TRBV5-1
clone size: .
D gene: TRBD1
J gene: TRBJ2-7
CDR3 DNA: TGCGCCAGCAGCCCGACTCCCGGGACAGGGGGCGAGCAGTACTTC
CDR3 protein: CASSPTPGTGGEQYF

V gene: TRBV19
clone size: .
D gene: TRBD1
J gene: TRBJ1-5
CDR3 DNA: TGTGCCAGTAGTATAGATCGAGGACAGGGGACGCAGCCCCAGCATTTT
CDR3 protein: CASSIDRGQGTQPQHF

V gene: TRBV7-2
clone size: .
D gene: .
J gene: TRBJ2-6
CDR3 DNA: TGTGCCAGCAGCACTTGGACCGTCTCTGGGGCCAACGTCCTGACTTTC
CDR3 protein: CASSTWTVSGANVLTF

V gene: TRBV6-5
clone size: .
D gene: TRBD2
J gene: TRBJ2-5
CDR3 DNA: TGTGCCCACAGAGCGGGGCGGGAGAGGGAGACCCAGTACTTC
CDR3 protein: CAHRAGRERETQYF

V gene: TRBV9
clone size: .
D gene: TRBD1
J gene: TRBJ2-2
CDR3 DNA: TGTGCCAGCAGCGCCTACAGGGGTGAGGCCGGGGAGCTGTTTTTT
CDR3 protein: CASSAYRGEAGELFF

V gene: TRBV3-1/TRBV3-2
clone size: .
D gene: .
J gene: TRBJ1-1
CDR3 DNA: TGTGCCAGCAGCCAATCCGCAGGGTGGGGGGGTGAAGCTTTCTTT
CDR3 protein: CASSQSAGWGGEAFF

V gene: TRBV29-1
clone size: few
D gene: .
J gene: TRBJ1-3
CDR3 DNA: TGCAGTGCCCACGCCGCTGGAAACACCATATATTTT
CDR3 protein: CSAHAAGNTIYF

V gene: TRBV6-2/TRBV6-3
clone size: .
D gene: TRBD2
J gene: TRBJ2-7
CDR3 DNA: TGTGCCAGCAGTTTCAGCCCGGCTAGCGGGAAGAACGAGCAGTACTTC
CDR3 protein: CASSFSPASGKNEQYF

V gene: TRBV29-1
clone size: .
D gene: .
J gene: TRBJ1-1
CDR3 DNA: TGCAGCGTTGGCGGTATGAACACTGAAGCTTTCTTT
CDR3 protein: CSVGGMNTEAFF

V gene: TRBV7-2
clone size: .
D gene: TRBD2
J gene: TRBJ2-7
CDR3 DNA: TGTGCCAGCAGCTTAACTAGCGGGAGAACGTTCTCCGAGCAGTACTTC
CDR3 protein: CASSLTSGRTFSEQYF

V gene: TRBV29-1
clone size: .
D gene: .
J gene: TRBJ1-5
CDR3 DNA: TGCAGCGTTGCATGGGCGGTGGGTCAGCCCCAGCATTTT
CDR3 protein: CSVAWAVGQPQHF

V gene: TRBV5-1
clone size: once
D gene: .
J gene: TRBJ1-2
CDR3 DNA: TGCGCCAGCAGCCCCACATCGGACTCAAACTATGGCTACACCTTC
CDR3 protein: CASSPTSDSNYGYTF

V gene: TRBV18
clone size: .
D gene: .
J gene: TRBJ1-2
CDR3 DNA: TGTGCCAGCGCACGGGACATCTCTAACTATGGCTACACCTTC
CDR3 protein: CASARDISNYGYTF

V gene: TRBV29-1
clone size: .
D gene: TRBD1
J gene: TRBJ1-4
CDR3 DNA: TGCAGCGTCACCATCCGGGACAGCCATGAAAAACTGTTTTTT
CDR3 protein: CSVTIRDSHEKLFF

V gene: TRBV18
clone size: .
D gene: TRBD2
J gene: TRBJ2-5
CDR3 DNA: TGTGCCAGCTCCGCTCTAGCGGGAGAGGACCTCTACTTC
CDR3 protein: CASSALAGEDLYF

V gene: TRBV30
clone size: .
D gene: TRBD2
J gene: TRBJ2-1
CDR3 DNA: TGTGCCTGGTCGGGGGGCGGGAGGTCCTACAATGAGCAGTTCTTC
CDR3 protein: CAWSGGGRSYNEQFF

V gene: TRBV5-1
clone size: .
D gene: TRBD2
J gene: TRBJ2-7
CDR3 DNA: TGCGCCAGCAGCTTGGGGACTAGCCCATACGAGCAGTACTTC
CDR3 protein: CASSLGTSPYEQYF

V gene: TRBV18
clone size: .
D gene: .
J gene: TRBJ1-2
CDR3 DNA: TGTGCCAGCTCACCACCGGCAGGTCCCTATGGCTACACCTTC
CDR3 protein: CASSPPAGPYGYTF

V gene: TRBV30
clone size: .
D gene: TRBD2
J gene: TRBJ2-1
CDR3 DNA: TGTGCCTTTAGCGGGAGGGCCAATGAGCAGTTCTTC
CDR3 protein: CAFSGRANEQFF

V gene: TRBV15
clone size: .
D gene: .
J gene: TRBJ1-1
CDR3 DNA: TGTGCCACCAGCAGAGATCTCTGGGGGGCCCTGGAAGCTTTCTTT
CDR3 protein: CATSRDLWGALEAFF